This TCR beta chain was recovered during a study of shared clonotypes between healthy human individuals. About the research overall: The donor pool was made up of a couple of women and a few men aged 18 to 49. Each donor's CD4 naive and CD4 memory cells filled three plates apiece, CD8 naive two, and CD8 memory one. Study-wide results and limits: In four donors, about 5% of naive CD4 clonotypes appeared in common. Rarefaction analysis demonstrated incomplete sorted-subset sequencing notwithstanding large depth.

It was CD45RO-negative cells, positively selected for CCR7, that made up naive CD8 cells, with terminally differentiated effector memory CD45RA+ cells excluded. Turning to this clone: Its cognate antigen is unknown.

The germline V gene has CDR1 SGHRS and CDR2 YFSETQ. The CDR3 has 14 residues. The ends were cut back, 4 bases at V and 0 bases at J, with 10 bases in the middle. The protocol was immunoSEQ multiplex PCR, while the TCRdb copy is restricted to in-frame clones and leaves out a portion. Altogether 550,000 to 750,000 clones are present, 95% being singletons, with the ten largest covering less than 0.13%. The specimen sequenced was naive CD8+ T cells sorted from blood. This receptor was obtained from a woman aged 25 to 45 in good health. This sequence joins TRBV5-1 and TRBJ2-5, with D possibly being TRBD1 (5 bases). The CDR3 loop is CASSEADNQETQYF. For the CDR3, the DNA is TGCGCCAGCAGCGAGGCGGACAACCAAGAGACCCAGTACTTC.